This T cell receptor beta chain came from a study of T cell responses to AZD1222 COVID-19 vaccine. The study, taken as a whole, reports: In all cases, repertoires were sampled only after the peak T cell response.

A remark on this clone: Its antigen is not identified.

CDR1 SGHVS and CDR2 FQNEAQ come from the germline V gene. The junction had 9 bases not matched to a gene; V was cut back by 0 bases and J by 7 bases. This CDR3 contains 17 residues. Measured with immunoSEQ multiplex PCR; TCRdb has only the in-frame clones, and not every one. Altogether about 93,000 clones are present, around 89% being singletons, with the ten largest covering about 2.5%. This material consisted of peripheral blood, taken 28 days after the second AZD1222 dose. The clonotype was recovered from an adult who received the AZD1222 COVID-19 vaccine. V usage is TRBV7-8 and J usage is TRBJ2-1; 10 bases match TRBD2. CDR3 in amino acids: CASSLALGLAGENEQFF. CDR3 nucleotide sequence: TGTGCCAGCAGCTTAGCTCTTGGGCTAGCGGGAGAGAATGAGCAGTTCTTC. Looking up the rest from reference TRBV7-8 and TRBJ2-1 gives the full variable domain: GAGVSQSPRYKVAKRGQDVALRCDPISGHVSLFWYQQALGQGPEFLTYFQNEAQLDKSGLPSDRFFAERPEGSVSTLKIQRTQQEDSAVYLCASSLALGLAGENEQFFGPGTRLTVL.